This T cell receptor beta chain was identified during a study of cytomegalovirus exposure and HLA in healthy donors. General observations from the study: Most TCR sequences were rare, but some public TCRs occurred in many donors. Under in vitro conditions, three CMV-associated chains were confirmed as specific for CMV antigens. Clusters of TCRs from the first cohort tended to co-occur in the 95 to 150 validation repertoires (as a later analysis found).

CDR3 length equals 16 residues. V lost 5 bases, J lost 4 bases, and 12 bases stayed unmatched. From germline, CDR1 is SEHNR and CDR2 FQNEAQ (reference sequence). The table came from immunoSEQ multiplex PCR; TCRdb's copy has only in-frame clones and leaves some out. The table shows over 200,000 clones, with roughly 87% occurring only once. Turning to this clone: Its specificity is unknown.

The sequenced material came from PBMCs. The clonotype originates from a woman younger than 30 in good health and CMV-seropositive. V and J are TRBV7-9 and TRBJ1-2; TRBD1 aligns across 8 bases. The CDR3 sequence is CASSHWGGQDVYGYTF. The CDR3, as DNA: TGTGCCAGCAGCCACTGGGGGGGACAGGACGTCTATGGCTACACCTTC.